Below are 18 T cell receptor beta chains sequenced from a single sample in a study of blood T cell repertoires in COVID-19. The table came from immunoSEQ multiplex PCR; TCRdb's copy has only in-frame clones and leaves some out. Of approximately 350,000 clones listed, around four fifths are singletons. The sample was peripheral blood. The receptors were sampled from a man aged 30 to 39 with active or convalescent COVID-19.

The J gene is TRBJ2-7, the V gene TRBV18; 8 nucleotides line up with TRBD2. Germline V gene data show CDR1 as KGHSH and CDR2 as LQKENI. This CDR3 comprises 17 residues. Trimming took 2 bases from V and 4 from J; bases not matched to a gene: 13. CDR3: CASSPRPHTSGLYEQYF. The CDR3 coding sequence is TGTGCCAGCTCACCAAGGCCCCACACTAGCGGCCTTTACGAGCAGTACTTC.

This chain links TRBV19 with TRBJ2-3; tentative D call: TRBD2 (6 bases). Germline loops: CDR1 LNHDA, CDR2 SQIVND (reference sequence). V was shortened by 10 bases and J by 2 bases, with 13 bases between the two germline ends. The CDR3 extends over 13 amino acids. DNA of the CDR3: TGTGCCACCGGGACTCGGGTCACAGATACGCAGTATTTT. Residues: CATGTRVTDTQYF.

This chain links TRBV6-5 with TRBJ1-5; 7 positions agree with TRBD1. Trimming took 9 bases from V and 6 from J; bases not matched to a gene: 11. The CDR3 length is 14 residues. Germline V gene sequence: CDR1 MNHEY, CDR2 SVGAGI. The CDR3 loop reads CASKGAPRGQPQHF. CDR3 coding DNA: TGTGCCAGTAAGGGGGCCCCCAGAGGTCAGCCCCAGCATTTT.

The rearrangement uses TRBV30 and TRBJ1-2; D perhaps matches TRBD1 (5 bases). Germline V gives CDR1 GTSNPN, CDR2 SVGIG (reference sequence). The CDR3 is 14 residues long. V lost 4 bases, J lost 4 bases, and 16 bases lay in between. The CDR3 sequence is CAWTLGGGGYGYTF. The DNA of the CDR3 is TGTGCCTGGACCCTCGGGGGTGGGGGCTATGGCTACACCTTC.

The chain couples TRBV6-2 or TRBV6-3 to TRBJ2-3; TRBD2 aligns across 9 bases. CDR3 length: 15 amino acids. Trimming at V came to 2 bases and at J to 14 bases, leaving 14 bases not matched to a gene. The germline V gene has CDR1 MNHEY and CDR2 SVGEGT. Here the CDR3 reads CASSYGISGGPSGYF. The CDR3 DNA is TGTGCCAGCAGTTACGGGATTAGCGGGGGCCCTTCGGGGTATTTT.

In its sample, this clone was seen once. The V and J genes are TRBV3-1 (or the pseudogene TRBV3-2) and TRBJ2-1; 10 bases align to TRBD1. This CDR3 is 15 amino acids long. Germline V gene sequence: CDR1 LGHDT, CDR2 YNNKEL (reference sequence). The V segment lost 1 base and the J segment 7 bases; nucleotides outside the gene matches: 4. DNA of the CDR3: TGTGCCAGCAGCCAAGGACAGGGGGCCGGGAATGAGCAGTTCTTC. Its translation is CASSQGQGAGNEQFF.

This clone was counted once. V is TRBV3-1 (or the pseudogene TRBV3-2) and J is TRBJ2-1, with 8 bases identical to TRBD2. Unmatched junction bases numbered 6, after V lost 4 bases and J lost 4 bases. CDR1 LGHDT and CDR2 YNNKEL come from the germline V gene (reference sequence). The length of the CDR3 is 15 residues. Written as DNA, the CDR3 is TGTGCCAGCAGCCCAACCGGGACTAGATACAATGAGCAGTTCTTC. This encodes CASSPTGTRYNEQFF.

The V and J genes are TRBV10-3 and TRBJ2-7, with 12 bases identical to TRBD1. Germline V lookup: CDR1 ENHRY, CDR2 SYGVKD. V lost 3 bases and J lost 3; bases outside the gene matches: 15. This CDR3 comprises 19 residues. The CDR3: CAISEMGTGGRKMDYEQYF. DNA of the CDR3: TGTGCCATCAGTGAAATGGGGACAGGGGGCCGAAAGATGGACTACGAGCAGTACTTC.

This rearrangement joins TRBV4-2 to TRBJ2-2; no clear D gene. The CDR3 covers 17 residues. CDR1 and CDR2 (germline): LGHNA, YNFKEQ. V was shortened by 0 bases and J by 7 bases, with 18 bases between the two germline ends. Here the CDR3 reads CASSQEIFVARLGELFF. CDR3 nucleotide sequence: TGTGCCAGCAGCCAAGAGATATTCGTGGCTCGACTCGGGGAGCTGTTTTTT.

The chain recombines TRBV13 with TRBJ1-1, with D uncertain. Germline assignment: CDR1 PRHDT and CDR2 FYEKMQ (reference sequence). Trimming removed 2 bases at V and 8 bases at J, with 18 bases between. This CDR3 has 15 amino acids. This chain's CDR3 is CASSLREGLASEAFF. The CDR3 nucleotides are TGTGCCAGCAGCTTAAGGGAGGGCCTAGCATCCGAAGCTTTCTTT.

A few counts support this clone. The gene calls are TRBV7-2 and TRBJ2-1, with TRBD1 matching 7 bases. Germline CDR1 and CDR2: SGHTA and FQGNSA. CDR3 size: 13 residues. V gave up 1 base and J gave up 6 bases; unmatched junction bases: 0. The chain's CDR3 is CASSLDRGNEQFF. In DNA, the CDR3 is TGTGCCAGCAGCTTAGACAGGGGCAATGAGCAGTTCTTC.

This sequence joins TRBV28 and TRBJ2-1; TRBD2 aligns across 8 bases. The ends lost 5 bases at V and 15 bases at J; junction bases unmatched: 15. CDR3 size: 14 residues. Germline CDR1 reads MDHEN; CDR2 reads SYDVKM. CDR3 sequence reads: CASSLSSPGLVSFF. The CDR3 DNA reads as TGTGCCAGCAGTCTTTCAAGTCCGGGACTAGTATCGTTCTTC.

The rearrangement links TRBV7-2 to TRBJ2-5; D not certain. The V gene's germline CDR1 is SGHTA and CDR2 FQGNSA. Trimming took 1 base from V and 4 from J, leaving 10 bases between them. This CDR3 has 14 amino acids. CDR3 in amino acids: CASSLGGSRETQYF. CDR3 DNA: TGTGCCAGCAGCTTAGGAGGCTCTCGAGAGACCCAGTACTTC.

The sample holds a few counts of this clone. The genes are TRBV28 and TRBJ1-1; the D gene is possibly TRBD1 (5 bases). CDR1 is MDHEN, CDR2 SYDVKM, per germline. Trimming removed 2 bases at V and 2 bases at J, with 9 bases between. This CDR3 has 14 amino acids. This chain's CDR3 is CASSLPTDNTEAFF. CDR3 nucleotides: TGTGCCAGCAGTTTACCGACAGATAACACTGAAGCTTTCTTT.

J is TRBJ2-1 and V is TRBV4-2; 10 positions match TRBD2. This CDR3 has 15 residues. CDR1 and CDR2 from the germline V gene are LGHNA and YNFKEQ. V shed 0 bases and J 10 bases; nucleotides not matched to a gene: 6. For the CDR3, the DNA is TGTGCCAGCAGCCAAGATGAGCGGGGGGGCCGAGAGCAGTTCTTC. It codes for CASSQDERGGREQFF.

The rearrangement links TRBV14 to TRBJ1-6; maybe TRBD1 (5 bases). V was cut by 1 base and J by 9 bases, with 7 bases left in between. Germline assignment: CDR1 SGHDN and CDR2 FVKESK. This CDR3 has 13 amino acids. Written as DNA, the CDR3 is TGTGCCAGCAGCCAAGTGCAGGGTTCACCCCTCCACTTT. It specifies CASSQVQGSPLHF.

In this sample, this clone turned up once. Other DNA sequences within the sample encode an identical CDR3. The chain has TRBV30 and TRBJ1-2; TRBD1 agrees at 8 bases. Per germline, CDR1 GTSNPN and CDR2 SVGIG (reference sequence). V lost 3 bases and J lost 8; bases outside the gene matches: 5. This CDR3 is built from 12 residues. The CDR3 is CAWRGQGGGYTF. DNA of the CDR3: TGTGCCTGGAGAGGACAGGGCGGCGGCTACACCTTC.

The chain combines TRBV6-5 with TRBJ2-7, with D possibly being TRBD1 (6 bases). Per germline, CDR1 MNHEY and CDR2 SVGAGI. The V end was cut by 2 bases, the J end by 7 bases, with 18 bases between. CDR3 length: 15 residues. The CDR3 reads CASSYPSTGTREQYF. In nucleotides, the CDR3 is TGTGCCAGCAGTTACCCCTCAACAGGGACGAGGGAGCAGTACTTC.